Sequencing of this T cell receptor beta chain was carried out in a study of Graves' ophthalmopathy and Graves' hyperthyroidism. Study as a whole: Untreated patients at initial diagnosis provided peripheral blood.

PBMCs had their origin in fresh peripheral blood (10 ml). Regarding this clonotype: What it binds is not known.

J was trimmed by 4 bases and V by 7 bases; bases with no gene match: 5. This CDR3 comprises 13 residues. The germline V gene encodes CDR1 SNHLY and CDR2 FYNNEI. Overall study findings and caveats: The majority of expanded thyroid clonotypes above 0.001 frequency also occurred in blood. Discrimination between ophthalmopathy and stable hyperthyroidism by a 13-signature model showed 85% to 90% sensitivity and 70% to 84% specificity.

RNA served as the template for amplifying TCR beta CDR3 regions. The first round was an RT-PCR with HTBI primers, and the second round was a multiplex PCR. TCRdb called the multiplex PCR reads again in MiXCR, with one record for every CDR3 protein. The table includes about 700,000 distinct CDR3 sequences, about 40% detected once. The genes are TRBV2 and TRBJ1-2, with 8 bases that match TRBD1. This receptor was obtained from an adult man with Graves' ophthalmopathy. The sequenced sample consisted of peripheral blood. The CDR3 loop is CASTRDRPYGYTF. The CDR3 DNA reads TGTGCCAGCACCCGGGACAGGCCCTATGGCTACACCTTC.